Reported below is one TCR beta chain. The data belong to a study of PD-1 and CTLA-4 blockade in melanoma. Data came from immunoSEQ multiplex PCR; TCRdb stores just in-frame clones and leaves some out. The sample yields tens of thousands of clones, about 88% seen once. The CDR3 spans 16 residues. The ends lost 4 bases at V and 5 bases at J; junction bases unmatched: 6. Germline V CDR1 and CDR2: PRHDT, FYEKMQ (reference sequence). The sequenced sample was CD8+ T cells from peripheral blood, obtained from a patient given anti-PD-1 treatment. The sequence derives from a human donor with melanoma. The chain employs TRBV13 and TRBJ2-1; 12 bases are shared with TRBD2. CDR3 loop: CASSSKLAGGHNEQFF. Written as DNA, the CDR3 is TGTGCCAGCAGCTCCAAACTAGCGGGGGGTCACAATGAGCAGTTCTTC.